These 10 T cell receptor beta chains were all obtained from the same sample, sequenced in a study of cytomegalovirus exposure and HLA in healthy donors. 13 Jbeta primers and 60 Vbeta primers were used for the PCR. Profiling relied on immunoSEQ multiplex PCR, and the TCRdb table lists in-frame clones only, not all of them. The repertoire has some 170,000 clones, about 79% of them found once; the top ten carry 6.3%. The sample consisted of PBMCs. The source of these receptors is a man aged 35 to 55 in good health and CMV-seropositive.

The chain carries TRBV5-1 and TRBJ2-1; 7 bases match TRBD2. With 4 bases clipped from V and 6 bases from J, the junction kept 10 bases outside the gene matches. Germline loops: CDR1 SGHRS, CDR2 YFSETQ. This CDR3 has 15 residues. The chain's CDR3 is CASSRGVVGINEQFF. Here the CDR3 DNA reads TGCGCCAGCAGCCGGGGGGTCGTGGGGATCAATGAGCAGTTCTTC. The full variable domain, its missing parts supplied by reference TRBV5-1 and TRBJ2-1, is KAGVTQTPRYLIKTRGQQVTLSCSPISGHRSVSWYQQTPGQGLQFLFEYFSETQRNKGNFPGRFSGRQFSNSRSEMNVSTLELGDSALYLCASSRGVVGINEQFFGPGTRLTVL.

The chain carries TRBV27 and TRBJ2-1, with 12 bases aligning to TRBD2. The CDR3 consists of 16 residues. CDR1 MNHEY and CDR2 SMNVEV come from the germline V gene (reference sequence). With V trimmed by 5 bases and J by 4 bases, 6 bases remained unmatched. DNA of the CDR3: TGTGCCAGCAGTCCGCTGACTAGCGGGAGATACAATGAGCAGTTCTTC. Residues: CASSPLTSGRYNEQFF.

The chain joins TRBV18 to TRBJ2-3, with a tentative D call TRBD1 (6 bases). This CDR3 is 16 amino acids long. The germline gives CDR1 KGHSH, CDR2 LQKENI. V lost 4 bases, J lost 5 bases, and 19 bases lay in between. CDR3 region: CASSLQSGRGQDTQYF. The DNA of the CDR3 is TGTGCCAGCTCACTTCAGTCAGGCAGGGGACAAGATACGCAGTATTTT.

V gene TRBV18 combines with J gene TRBJ1-5, with no clear D. Per the germline V gene, CDR1 is KGHSH and CDR2 is LQKENI. This CDR3 region has 15 residues. V was cut by 3 bases and J by 0 bases, with 9 bases left in between. The CDR3 bases are TGTGCCAGCTCACCCTCAGTTCCTAGCAATCAGCCCCAGCATTTT. It is translated as CASSPSVPSNQPQHF.

V gene TRBV18 combines with J gene TRBJ2-1, with 9 bases matching TRBD2. The CDR3 has 14 amino acids. The V segment lost 3 bases and the J segment 8 bases; nucleotides outside the gene matches: 5. Germline CDR1 is KGHSH and CDR2 is LQKENI. In nucleotides, the CDR3 is TGTGCCAGCTCACCGGGACTAGCAAACGATGAGCAGTTCTTC. This gives the protein CASSPGLANDEQFF.

The chain joins TRBV30 to TRBJ2-7; weak D call: TRBD2 (6 bases). From germline, CDR1 is GTSNPN and CDR2 SVGIG (reference sequence). The CDR3 has 15 amino acids. V gave up 0 bases and J gave up 3 bases, with 15 bases separating them. The chain's CDR3 is CAWSVSSGPSYEQYF. Here the CDR3 DNA reads TGTGCCTGGAGTGTATCAAGCGGGCCGAGCTACGAGCAGTACTTC.

The chain uses TRBV6-5 and TRBJ2-2; a possible D gene is TRBD2 (6 bases). The CDR3 covers 15 residues. Germline V gene lookup returns CDR1 MNHEY and CDR2 SVGAGI. The V end lost 5 bases, the J end lost 7 bases, and 17 bases lay between the germline ends. The CDR3 loop reads CASSRPEGIGGELFF. Here the CDR3 DNA reads TGTGCCAGCAGTCGCCCGGAGGGGATCGGCGGGGAGCTGTTTTTT.

The CDR3 sequence is CARSLATVTHEQYF. The CDR3 nucleotides read TGTGCCAGAAGCTTGGCCACGGTTACCCACGAGCAGTACTTC. V gene TRBV5-3 combines with J gene TRBJ2-7, with D uncertain. TRBV5-3 has ORF status, its function being uncertain. Between the trimmed V and J ends, which lost 0 bases and 5 bases, there was a span of 12 bases. The length of the CDR3 is 14 residues.

This sequence joins TRBV19 and TRBJ2-3; 8 bases agree with TRBD2. The CDR3 contains 15 residues. V dropped 4 bases and J dropped 6; count of bases not matched to a gene: 9. From germline, CDR1 is LNHDA and CDR2 SQIVND (reference sequence). CDR3: CASSTWGSGMDTQYF. In nucleotides, the CDR3 is TGTGCCAGTAGTACCTGGGGTAGCGGGATGGATACGCAGTATTTT.

The chain links TRBV4-1 to TRBJ2-7; the D gene is possibly TRBD2 (5 bases). V lost 1 base and J 3 bases, leaving 22 bases between the germline ends. Germline-derived CDR1 and CDR2 are MGHRA and YSYEKL. The CDR3 totals 18 residues. The DNA of the CDR3 is TGCGCCAGCAGCCAAGTTTCTGGCGGGCGAGCTTACAACTACGAGCAGTACTTC. Translation: CASSQVSGGRAYNYEQYF.